This T cell receptor beta chain was captured in a study of OX40 agonist ivuxolimab in advanced cancers. Autoimmune disease history or systemic immunosuppression barred patients. Profiling relied on immunoSEQ multiplex PCR, and the TCRdb table lists in-frame clones only, not all of them. In the table there are around 69,000 clones, almost 90% of which are singletons. Germline V gene sequence: CDR1 SGHDN, CDR2 FVKESK. This CDR3 is built from 12 residues. The V gene lost 0 bases and the J gene lost 6 bases, with 5 bases spanning the gap. This clone was found once. The sample in question was CD4+ or CD8+ T cells sorted from blood, obtained in a trial of the OX40 agonist ivuxolimab. The clonotype originates from an adult with an advanced solid tumor such as melanoma, head and neck, liver or kidney cancer. The chain is built from TRBV14 and TRBJ2-5, with D uncertain. The chain's CDR3 is CASSQDRKTQYF. CDR3 DNA: TGTGCCAGCAGCCAAGATCGGAAGACCCAGTACTTC.